This T cell receptor beta chain was found in a study of cytomegalovirus exposure and HLA in healthy donors. To note about this clone: Its antigen remains unidentified.

Study-level findings and limits: The study put about 180 TCR beta chains on its list as cytomegalovirus-associated. Specificity for CMV antigens was confirmed in vitro for a few of the CMV-associated chains.

This CDR3 is built from 17 residues. The junction had 10 bases not matched to a gene; V was cut back by 5 bases and J by 4 bases. The germline gives CDR1 LNHDA, CDR2 SQIVND (reference sequence). The PCR had 60 Vbeta and 13 Jbeta primers. Clones were read by immunoSEQ multiplex PCR, and TCRdb kept only the in-frame ones, dropping some. The sample contains 180,000 or so clones, about 10% of which appear only once. This clonotype originated in a woman aged 25 to 39 in good health and CMV-seropositive. This chain uses TRBV19 with TRBJ2-3; 12 nucleotides match TRBD2. Specimen: PBMCs. CDR3 amino acids: CASSWDASGREPDTQYF. The CDR3 DNA follows: TGTGCCAGTAGTTGGGATGCTAGCGGGAGGGAACCAGATACGCAGTATTTT.